Shown below are 14 T cell receptor beta chains from a single sample sequenced in a study of control samples from healthy donors and cancer patients. Method: immunoSEQ multiplex PCR; TCRdb's copy keeps in-frame clones and lacks some. Altogether approximately 150,000 clones are present, around 94% being singletons, with the ten largest covering 12% to 15%. Sequenced input: PBMCs. These TCRs come from a man in his fifties or sixties with colorectal cancer.

This chain connects TRBV7-9 to TRBJ1-4; D is unresolved. This CDR3 has 14 amino acids. Germline lookup yields CDR1 SEHNR and CDR2 FQNEAQ (reference sequence). Trimming shortened V by 5 bases and J by 4 bases, and 11 bases separated the two germline ends. CDR3 protein: CASSPQGLNEKLFF. The DNA of the CDR3 is TGTGCCAGCAGCCCCCAAGGGCTTAATGAAAAACTGTTTTTT. The full variable domain, with the rest looked up from reference TRBV7-9 and TRBJ1-4, is DTGVSQNPRHKITKRGQNVTFRCDPISEHNRLYWYRQTLGQGPEFLTYFQNEAQLEKSRLLSDRFSAERPKGSFSTLEIQRTEQGDSAMYLCASSPQGLNEKLFFGSGTQLSVL.

The V gene is TRBV7-2, the J gene TRBJ2-5; 10 nucleotides align to TRBD2. This CDR3 comprises 15 residues. Looked up from germline, CDR1 is SGHTA and CDR2 is FQGNSA. The trim removed 5 bases at V and 6 bases at J, leaving 9 bases unmatched. For the CDR3, the DNA is TGTGCCAGCAGCATTAGCGGGGGGACTGGAAAGACCCAGTACTTC. This gives the protein CASSISGGTGKTQYF.

The V and J genes are TRBV7-7 and TRBJ2-3; no clear D gene. CDR1 is SSHAT and CDR2 is FNYEAQ in the germline V gene (reference sequence). The CDR3 contains 13 residues. V was shortened by 1 base and J by 4 bases, with 6 bases between the two germline ends. CDR3 nucleotides: TGTGCCAGCAGCTTAGTCGGGTCAGATACGCAGTATTTT. Its translation is CASSLVGSDTQYF.

The V and J genes are TRBV19 and TRBJ1-1, with 7 positions matching TRBD1. Germline V gene data show CDR1 as LNHDA and CDR2 as SQIVND (reference sequence). V shed 6 bases and J 6 bases; nucleotides not matched to a gene: 4. This CDR3 is built from 12 residues. This CDR3 is CASRLTGAEAFF. The DNA of the CDR3 is TGTGCCAGTAGACTAACAGGGGCTGAAGCTTTCTTT.

The rearrangement links TRBV10-3 to TRBJ1-2, with 8 bases lining up with TRBD1. Losses at the gene ends were 2 bases for V and 8 bases for J; bases not matched to a gene: 7. CDR1 and CDR2 from the germline V gene are ENHRY and SYGVKD. The CDR3 spans 14 residues. CDR3 sequence (DNA): TGTGCCATCAGTGAGGGGGCAGGGGGCGACGGCTACACCTTC. Translated, it gives CAISEGAGGDGYTF.

The chain has TRBV2 and TRBJ1-2; no definite D call. Germline V gives CDR1 SNHLY, CDR2 FYNNEI. This CDR3 region has 13 residues. V dropped 7 bases and J dropped 7 bases, with 16 bases sitting between them. The CDR3 region is CASIPFESSGYTF. The CDR3 nucleotides are TGTGCCAGCATCCCATTCGAATCGAGTGGCTACACCTTC.

V usage is TRBV19 and J usage is TRBJ1-5; D uncertain. Per germline, CDR1 LNHDA and CDR2 SQIVND (reference sequence). There are 15 residues in the CDR3. Trimming cost V 7 bases and J 2 bases, with 15 bases left between them. The chain's CDR3 is CASISGEGGNQPQHF. In nucleotides, the CDR3 is TGTGCCAGTATAAGTGGAGAAGGCGGCAATCAGCCCCAGCATTTT.

The chain is built from TRBV6-5 and TRBJ1-4; 7 bases are a match to TRBD1. The J segment lost 3 bases and the V segment lost 7 bases, leaving 8 bases of the junction unmatched. The CDR3 sequence is 15 residues long. The V gene's germline CDR1 is MNHEY and CDR2 SVGAGI. CDR3 in DNA: TGTGCCAGCAACACCTTGGACAGGCCTAATGAAAAACTGTTTTTT. This gives the protein CASNTLDRPNEKLFF.

The rearrangement uses TRBV11-3 and TRBJ1-1; TRBD1 matches 7 bases. This CDR3 is 14 amino acids long. V lost 5 bases and J lost 12; bases outside the gene matches: 15. Germline CDR1 is SGHNT and CDR2 is YENEEA. The CDR3: CASSPRTGSVYTFF. The CDR3 nucleotides read TGTGCCAGCAGCCCACGGACAGGATCTGTCTATACTTTCTTT.

This clone was counted a single time. Within the sample, other DNA sequences also encode this same CDR3. The chain has TRBV5-6 and TRBJ2-2, with 9 positions matching TRBD2. This CDR3 region has 15 residues. V trimming: 0 bases; J trimming: 5 bases; junction bases outside the gene matches: 2. CDR1 is SGHDT and CDR2 is YYEEEE in the germline V gene. The CDR3 nucleotides are TGTGCCAGCAGCTTGGGGAGCGGGGGGACCGGGGAGCTGTTTTTT. It encodes CASSLGSGGTGELFF.

The chain is built from TRBV6-5 and TRBJ2-7, with D possibly being TRBD1 (5 bases). CDR1 and CDR2 from the germline V gene are MNHEY and SVGAGI. This CDR3 comprises 11 residues. Trimming removed 10 bases at V and 7 bases at J, with 14 bases between. CDR3 nucleotides: TGTGCCACCAAGACCCAGGGAGAGCAGTACTTC. Protein sequence: CATKTQGEQYF.

For the CDR3, the DNA is TGTGCCAGCAGCTTCGGACAGGGGTACGAAAAACTGTTTTTT. This translates into CASSFGQGYEKLFF. This sequence joins TRBV7-2 and TRBJ1-4; 9 bases are shared with TRBD1. Germline loops: CDR1 SGHTA, CDR2 FQGNSA. The CDR3 runs to 14 residues. V lost 3 bases, J lost 8 bases, and 4 bases stayed unmatched.

The chain joins TRBV30 to TRBJ1-2; D might be TRBD1 (6 bases). CDR1 is GTSNPN and CDR2 is SVGIG in the germline V gene (reference sequence). V lost 2 bases and J 8 bases, leaving 12 bases between the germline ends. The CDR3 runs to 12 residues. The CDR3 nucleotides are TGTGCCTGGAGTTTAGGGGGGGGAGGCTACACCTTC. Translation: CAWSLGGGGYTF. Variable domain in full (rest from reference TRBV30 and TRBJ1-2): SQTIHQWPATLVQPVGSPLSLECTVEGTSNPNLYWYRQAAGRGLQLLFYSVGIGQISSEVPQNLSASRPQDRQFILSSKKLLLSDSGFYLCAWSLGGGGYTFGSGTRLTVV.

CDR3 nucleotides: TGTGCCATCAGTGCGTCGACTAGCGGGGGCACAGATACGCAGTATTTT. This gives the protein CAISASTSGGTDTQYF. The chain combines TRBV10-3 with TRBJ2-3, with 11 nucleotides matching TRBD2. CDR3 length: 16 amino acids. J gave up 1 base and V 4 bases, and 4 bases lay outside the gene matches. The V gene's germline CDR1 is ENHRY and CDR2 SYGVKD.